The rows below give T cell receptor beta chains drawn from one sample of a study of cytomegalovirus exposure and HLA in healthy donors. Repertoires were generated with immunoSEQ multiplex PCR, while TCRdb's copy carries only in-frame clones and drops some. Recorded for this sample: about 130,000 clones. Sample: PBMCs. The receptors stem from a man aged 18 to 35 in good health and CMV-seronegative. Each CDR3 is given with its conserved first and last residue. D genes are given only for firm matches.

cdr3_aa: CASSPGRSNQPQHF; cdr3_nt: TGTGCCAGCAGCCCAGGCAGGAGCAATCAGCCCCAGCATTTT; v_call: TRBV7-2; d_call: -; j_call: TRBJ1-5
cdr3_aa: CASRLKADDYEQYF; cdr3_nt: TGTGCCAGCAGGCTCAAGGCGGATGACTACGAGCAGTACTTC; v_call: TRBV6-6; d_call: -; j_call: TRBJ2-7
cdr3_aa: CAISDLGTRNYEQYF; cdr3_nt: TGTGCCATCAGTGACCTCGGGACACGTAACTACGAGCAGTACTTC; v_call: TRBV10-3; d_call: -; j_call: TRBJ2-7
cdr3_aa: CATRGQGIYNEQFF; cdr3_nt: TGTGCCACTAGGGGACAGGGTATATACAATGAGCAGTTCTTC; v_call: TRBV6-4; d_call: TRBD1; j_call: TRBJ2-1
cdr3_aa: CASSLKGGTEAFF; cdr3_nt: TGTGCCAGCAGCTTAAAGGGGGGGACTGAAGCTTTCTTT; v_call: TRBV11-1; d_call: -; j_call: TRBJ1-1
cdr3_aa: CASSFAGQITYEQYF; cdr3_nt: TGTGCCAGCAGTTTTGCTGGACAGATTACCTACGAGCAGTACTTC; v_call: TRBV28; d_call: -; j_call: TRBJ2-7
cdr3_aa: CASSIGRTGRPFF; cdr3_nt: TGTGCCAGTAGTATTGGGAGGACAGGGAGGCCTTTCTTT; v_call: TRBV19; d_call: TRBD1; j_call: TRBJ1-1
cdr3_aa: CAWSKGAVGNQPQHF; cdr3_nt: TGTGCCTGGAGTAAGGGGGCGGTAGGCAATCAGCCCCAGCATTTT; v_call: TRBV30; d_call: TRBD1; j_call: TRBJ1-5
cdr3_aa: CASSLVSVETQYF; cdr3_nt: TGTGCCAGCAGCTTAGTTTCGGTCGAGACCCAGTACTTC; v_call: TRBV7-9; d_call: -; j_call: TRBJ2-5
cdr3_aa: CASSRTGHSNTEAFF; cdr3_nt: TGTGCCAGCAGTCGTACGGGACATTCGAACACTGAAGCTTTCTTT; v_call: TRBV28; d_call: -; j_call: TRBJ1-1
cdr3_aa: CASSLTGFDYGYTF; cdr3_nt: TGTGCCAGCAGCCTGACAGGGTTCGACTATGGCTACACCTTC; v_call: TRBV5-6; d_call: TRBD1; j_call: TRBJ1-2
cdr3_aa: CASSETALPYNSPLHF; cdr3_nt: TGTGCCAGCAGCGAGACAGCCCTGCCCTATAATTCACCCCTCCACTTT; v_call: TRBV9; d_call: -; j_call: TRBJ1-6
cdr3_aa: CASSENSVHQPQHF; cdr3_nt: TGTGCCAGCAGTGAAAATAGCGTTCATCAGCCCCAGCATTTT; v_call: TRBV6-1; d_call: -; j_call: TRBJ1-5
cdr3_aa: CASNTRRGLSSYEQYF; cdr3_nt: TGTGCCAGCAATACAAGAAGGGGTCTGAGCTCCTACGAGCAGTACTTC; v_call: TRBV21-1; d_call: -; j_call: TRBJ2-7
cdr3_aa: CASSSRLAGGDMQFF; cdr3_nt: TGCGCCAGCAGCTCGAGACTAGCGGGAGGCGATATGCAGTTCTTC; v_call: TRBV5-1; d_call: TRBD2; j_call: TRBJ2-1
cdr3_aa: CASSSRQPQETQYF; cdr3_nt: TGTGCCAGCAGCAGCAGACAGCCGCAAGAGACCCAGTACTTC; v_call: TRBV7-8; d_call: -; j_call: TRBJ2-5
cdr3_aa: CASSQGLAEAYEQYF; cdr3_nt: TGTGCCAGCAGCCAAGGACTAGCGGAAGCCTACGAGCAGTACTTC; v_call: TRBV14; d_call: TRBD2; j_call: TRBJ2-7
cdr3_aa: CATSRAGNYGYTF; cdr3_nt: TGTGCCACCAGCAGAGCGGGGAACTATGGCTACACCTTC; v_call: TRBV15; d_call: -; j_call: TRBJ1-2
cdr3_aa: CASSPAGGKNEQFF; cdr3_nt: TGTGCCAGCTCACCGGCGGGAGGTAAAAATGAGCAGTTCTTC; v_call: TRBV18; d_call: TRBD2; j_call: TRBJ2-1
cdr3_aa: CASSPGSLELYEQYF; cdr3_nt: TGTGCCAGCAGCCCGGGGAGTTTGGAGCTTTACGAGCAGTACTTC; v_call: TRBV11-3; d_call: -; j_call: TRBJ2-7
cdr3_aa: CASSGGVQETQYF; cdr3_nt: TGTGCCAGCTCAGGGGGGGTCCAAGAGACCCAGTACTTC; v_call: TRBV18; d_call: TRBD2; j_call: TRBJ2-5
cdr3_aa: CAWSVGTGGDTQYF; cdr3_nt: TGTGCCTGGAGTGTGGGGACGGGGGGAGATACGCAGTATTTT; v_call: TRBV30; d_call: TRBD2; j_call: TRBJ2-3
cdr3_aa: CARTLRDRQVSGNTIYF; cdr3_nt: TGTGCCAGGACCCTTAGGGACAGGCAAGTATCTGGAAACACCATATATTTT; v_call: TRBV11-3; d_call: TRBD1; j_call: TRBJ1-3
cdr3_aa: CASRRQGGEAFF; cdr3_nt: TGTGCCAGTAGAAGACAGGGGGGTGAAGCTTTCTTT; v_call: TRBV19; d_call: TRBD1; j_call: TRBJ1-1
cdr3_aa: CASSYSPDSTNEKLFF; cdr3_nt: TGTGCCAGCAGTTACTCCCCGGACAGCACTAATGAAAAACTGTTTTTT; v_call: TRBV6-5; d_call: -; j_call: TRBJ1-4
cdr3_aa: CASSYGDFSYEQYF; cdr3_nt: TGTGCCAGCAGTTACGGGGACTTCTCCTACGAGCAGTACTTC; v_call: TRBV6-5; d_call: -; j_call: TRBJ2-7
cdr3_aa: CASSLGQGASGNTIYF; cdr3_nt: TGCGCCAGCAGCTTGGGCCAGGGGGCTTCTGGAAACACCATATATTTT; v_call: TRBV5-1; d_call: TRBD1; j_call: TRBJ1-3
cdr3_aa: CASSVAPLRQAGYTF; cdr3_nt: TGTGCCAGCAGCGTAGCGCCGTTGAGACAAGCTGGCTACACCTTC; v_call: TRBV9; d_call: -; j_call: TRBJ1-2
cdr3_aa: CASSQTSTGDYGYTF; cdr3_nt: TGCGCCAGCAGCCAAACTTCGACGGGAGACTATGGCTACACCTTC; v_call: TRBV4-1; d_call: -; j_call: TRBJ1-2
cdr3_aa: CASSPRTSGSYEQYF; cdr3_nt: TGTGCCAGCTCACCTCGGACTAGCGGGAGCTACGAGCAGTACTTC; v_call: TRBV18; d_call: TRBD2; j_call: TRBJ2-7
cdr3_aa: CASSLQQYSNQPQHF; cdr3_nt: TGTGCCAGCAGTTTACAACAGTATAGCAATCAGCCCCAGCATTTT; v_call: TRBV28; d_call: -; j_call: TRBJ1-5
cdr3_aa: CASSIKRRVGLSEAFF; cdr3_nt: TGTGCCAGTAGTATTAAGAGGAGGGTCGGCCTGAGTGAAGCTTTCTTT; v_call: TRBV19; d_call: -; j_call: TRBJ1-1
cdr3_aa: CASSEGQGARTEAFF; cdr3_nt: TGTGCCAGCAGCGAAGGACAGGGGGCGAGGACTGAAGCTTTCTTT; v_call: TRBV11-2; d_call: TRBD1; j_call: TRBJ1-1
cdr3_aa: CASRWTYNEQFF; cdr3_nt: TGCGCCAGCAGGTGGACTTACAATGAGCAGTTCTTC; v_call: TRBV5-1; d_call: -; j_call: TRBJ2-1
cdr3_aa: CASSPTPGLAYEQYF; cdr3_nt: TGTGCCAGCAGCCCTACCCCGGGACTAGCCTACGAGCAGTACTTC; v_call: TRBV9; d_call: TRBD2; j_call: TRBJ2-7
cdr3_aa: CASSLAAQTETQYF; cdr3_nt: TGCGCCAGCAGCTTGGCTGCACAGACAGAGACCCAGTACTTC; v_call: TRBV5-1; d_call: -; j_call: TRBJ2-5
cdr3_aa: CASSQTGTTDTQYF; cdr3_nt: TGTGCCAGCAGTCAGACAGGGACCACAGATACGCAGTATTTT; v_call: TRBV6-5; d_call: TRBD1; j_call: TRBJ2-3
cdr3_aa: CASTIRGGEQYF; cdr3_nt: TGTGCCAGCACCATACGGGGTGGCGAGCAGTACTTC; v_call: TRBV6-5; d_call: -; j_call: TRBJ2-7
cdr3_aa: CASFGGYRQPQHF; cdr3_nt: TGTGCCAGCTTTGGCGGTTATAGGCAGCCCCAGCATTTT; v_call: TRBV28; d_call: -; j_call: TRBJ1-5
cdr3_aa: CASRAPGLAGVKEQFF; cdr3_nt: TGTGCCAGCAGGGCGCCGGGACTAGCGGGAGTAAAGGAGCAGTTCTTC; v_call: TRBV25-1; d_call: TRBD2; j_call: TRBJ2-1
cdr3_aa: CAWTQGNNQPQHF; cdr3_nt: TGTGCCTGGACCCAGGGAAACAATCAGCCCCAGCATTTT; v_call: TRBV30; d_call: -; j_call: TRBJ1-5
cdr3_aa: CASSYPTGASEAFF; cdr3_nt: TGTGCCAGCAGTTACCCTACAGGGGCCAGTGAAGCTTTCTTT; v_call: TRBV6-6; d_call: TRBD1; j_call: TRBJ1-1
cdr3_aa: CASSHHGTSDEQYF; cdr3_nt: TGTGCCAGCAGCCACCATGGGACTAGCGACGAGCAGTACTTC; v_call: TRBV7-2; d_call: TRBD2; j_call: TRBJ2-7